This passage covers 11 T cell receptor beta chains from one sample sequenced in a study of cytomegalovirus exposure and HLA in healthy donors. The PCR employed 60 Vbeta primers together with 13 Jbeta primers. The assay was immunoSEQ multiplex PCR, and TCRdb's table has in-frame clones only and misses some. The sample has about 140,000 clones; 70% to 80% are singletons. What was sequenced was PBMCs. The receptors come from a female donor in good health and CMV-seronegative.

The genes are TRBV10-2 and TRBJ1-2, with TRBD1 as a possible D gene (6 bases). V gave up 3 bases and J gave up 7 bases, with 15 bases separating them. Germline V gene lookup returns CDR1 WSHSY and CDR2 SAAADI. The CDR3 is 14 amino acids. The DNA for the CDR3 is TGCGCCAGCAGTGACGGGACACCGGCTTCTGGCTACACCTTC. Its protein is CASSDGTPASGYTF.

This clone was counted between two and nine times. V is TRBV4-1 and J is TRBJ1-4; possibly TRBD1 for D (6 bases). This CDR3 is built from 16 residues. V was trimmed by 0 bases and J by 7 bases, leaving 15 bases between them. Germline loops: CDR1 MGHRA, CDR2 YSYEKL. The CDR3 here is CASSQEDLGGSEKLFF. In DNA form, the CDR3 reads TGCGCCAGCAGCCAAGAAGATTTAGGGGGAAGTGAAAAACTGTTTTTT.

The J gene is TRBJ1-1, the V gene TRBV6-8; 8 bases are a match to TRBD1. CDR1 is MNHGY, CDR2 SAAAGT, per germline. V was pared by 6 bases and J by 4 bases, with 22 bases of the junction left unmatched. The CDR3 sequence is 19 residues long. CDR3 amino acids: CASRLKGEMDRALGTEAFF. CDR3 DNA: TGTGCCAGCAGACTGAAAGGGGAAATGGACAGGGCCTTGGGCACTGAAGCTTTCTTT.

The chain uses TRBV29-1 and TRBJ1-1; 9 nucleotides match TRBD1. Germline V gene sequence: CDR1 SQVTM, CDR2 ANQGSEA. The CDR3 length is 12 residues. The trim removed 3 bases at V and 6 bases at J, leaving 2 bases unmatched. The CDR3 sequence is CSVEGQGPEAFF. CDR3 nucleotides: TGCAGCGTTGAGGGACAGGGCCCTGAAGCTTTCTTT.

The CDR3 sequence: CASSLARGQGATEAFF. The CDR3 nucleotides read TGTGCCAGCAGCTTAGCGCGAGGACAGGGAGCCACTGAAGCTTTCTTT. The chain joins TRBV7-9 to TRBJ1-1; the match to TRBD1 covers 8 bases. V was clipped by 0 bases and J by 4 bases; unmatched bases: 7. The CDR3 has 16 residues. Germline loops: CDR1 SEHNR, CDR2 FQNEAQ (reference sequence).

CDR3 bases: TGTGCCAGCACCCCCGACAGTTTCGGGGCCAACGTCCTGACTTTC. It translates to CASTPDSFGANVLTF. The rearrangement uses TRBV6-5 and TRBJ2-6; perhaps TRBD1 as D (5 bases). This CDR3 has 15 residues. V was pared by 7 bases and J by 4 bases, with 14 bases between. CDR1 and CDR2 from the germline V gene are MNHEY and SVGAGI.

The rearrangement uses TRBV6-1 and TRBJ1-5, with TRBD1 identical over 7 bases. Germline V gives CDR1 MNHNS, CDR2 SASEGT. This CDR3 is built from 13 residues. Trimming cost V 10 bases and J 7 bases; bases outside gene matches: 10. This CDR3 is CATATGLNQPQHF. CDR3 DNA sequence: TGTGCCACCGCGACAGGGTTGAACCAGCCCCAGCATTTT.

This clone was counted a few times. This CDR3 reads CASSLSFVSIGAIQPQHF. The CDR3 bases are TGTGCCAGCAGTTTATCGTTCGTGTCAATTGGGGCAATTCAGCCCCAGCATTTT. The chain has TRBV27 and TRBJ1-5; possible D gene TRBD1, 5 bases. The V gene lost 0 bases and the J gene lost 6 bases, with 21 bases spanning the gap. CDR1 is MNHEY and CDR2 is SMNVEV in the germline V gene (reference sequence). The CDR3 extends over 18 amino acids.

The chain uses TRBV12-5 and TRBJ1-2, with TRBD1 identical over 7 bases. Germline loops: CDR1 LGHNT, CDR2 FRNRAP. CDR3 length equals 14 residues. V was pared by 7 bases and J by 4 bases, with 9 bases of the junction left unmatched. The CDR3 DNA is TGTGCTAGTGTTGAGGCAGGGGGTGGCTATGGCTACACCTTC. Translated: CASVEAGGGYGYTF.

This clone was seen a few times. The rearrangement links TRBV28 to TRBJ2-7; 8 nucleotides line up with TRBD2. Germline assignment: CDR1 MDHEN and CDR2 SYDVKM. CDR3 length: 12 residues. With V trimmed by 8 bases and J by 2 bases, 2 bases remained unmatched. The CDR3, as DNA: TGTGCCAGCGCCGGGGGGGCCTACGAGCAGTACTTC. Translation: CASAGGAYEQYF.

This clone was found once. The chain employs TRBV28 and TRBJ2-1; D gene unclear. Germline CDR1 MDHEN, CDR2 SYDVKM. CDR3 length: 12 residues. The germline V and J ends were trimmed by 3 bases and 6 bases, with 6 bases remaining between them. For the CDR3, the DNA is TGTGCCAGCAGTTTTAGCCCCAATGAGCAGTTCTTC. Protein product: CASSFSPNEQFF.